Shown below are 27 T cell receptor beta chains from a single sample sequenced in a study of blood T cell repertoires in COVID-19. The assay was immunoSEQ multiplex PCR, and TCRdb's table has in-frame clones only and misses some. Of 250,000 to 350,000 clones in the sample, 70% to 90% were seen once. The sequenced material came from peripheral blood. These receptors came from a woman between 45 and 60 years old with COVID-19, enrolled during active disease.

The genes are TRBV19 and TRBJ1-1; TRBD1 agrees at 8 bases. The CDR3 runs 14 residues. The germline gives CDR1 LNHDA, CDR2 SQIVND (reference sequence). The V segment lost 5 bases and the J segment 3 bases; nucleotides outside the gene matches: 5. The CDR3 loop reads CASSFTGGYTEAFF. Here the CDR3 DNA reads TGTGCCAGTAGTTTTACAGGGGGGTACACTGAAGCTTTCTTT. The full variable domain, in which reference TRBV19 and TRBJ1-1 provide the parts outside the CDR3, is DGGITQSPKYLFRKEGQNVTLSCEQNLNHDAMYWYRQDPGQGLRLIYYSQIVNDFQKGDIAEGYSVSREKKESFPLTVTSAQKNPTAFYLCASSFTGGYTEAFFGQGTRLTVV.

The rearrangement joins TRBV5-1 to TRBJ1-2; tentatively, D is TRBD1 (6 bases). V was clipped by 0 bases and J by 4 bases, with 13 bases between them. The CDR3 is 15 amino acids. Germline CDR1 and CDR2: SGHRS and YFSETQ. The CDR3: CASSLVQGEGYGYTF. The CDR3 DNA reads TGCGCCAGCAGCTTGGTACAGGGTGAAGGCTATGGCTACACCTTC.

The chain is built from TRBV2 and TRBJ1-1; perhaps TRBD1 as D (6 bases). The V end lost 1 base, the J end lost 4 bases, and 25 bases lay between the germline ends. Germline V CDR1 and CDR2: SNHLY, FYNNEI. The CDR3 spans 19 residues. CDR3 protein: CASSEESPRQAYWGTEAFF. CDR3 sequence (DNA): TGTGCCAGCAGTGAAGAATCCCCCAGACAGGCTTACTGGGGCACTGAAGCTTTCTTT.

The chain uses TRBV9 and TRBJ1-1; the D gene is possibly TRBD1 (6 bases). This CDR3 contains 16 residues. Trimming took 7 bases from V and 0 from J, leaving 19 bases between them. Germline CDR1 reads SGDLS; CDR2 reads YYNGEE. In nucleotides, the CDR3 is TGTGCCAGCGGGGGGGCGTCGGGTAACATGAACACTGAAGCTTTCTTT. Translated: CASGGASGNMNTEAFF.

The chain links TRBV19 to TRBJ2-3; no reliable D call. Trimming removed 3 bases at V and 3 bases at J, with 7 bases between. This CDR3 is 13 amino acids long. Germline CDR1 reads LNHDA; CDR2 reads SQIVND (reference sequence). CDR3 in amino acids: CASSILVTDTQYF. For the CDR3, the DNA is TGTGCCAGTAGTATTCTCGTAACAGATACGCAGTATTTT.

The count of this clone is one. The chain recombines TRBV19 with TRBJ1-4, with D tentatively TRBD1 (5 bases). The germline V and J ends were trimmed by 7 bases and 7 bases, with 19 bases remaining between them. Germline loops: CDR1 LNHDA, CDR2 SQIVND (reference sequence). The CDR3 covers 15 residues. The CDR3 DNA follows: TGTGCCAGTACTACCACATGGCAGGGTCTTGAAAAACTGTTTTTT. Translation: CASTTTWQGLEKLFF.

The rearrangement links TRBV3-1 (or the pseudogene TRBV3-2) to TRBJ1-2; D might be TRBD1 (5 bases). V lost 4 bases to trimming and J lost 0 bases, with 15 bases between them. Looked up from germline, CDR1 is LGHDT and CDR2 is YNNKEL (reference sequence). This CDR3 has 16 amino acids. The CDR3 DNA follows: TGTGCCAGCAGCCCCCCCGGGGGGGGAGCTAACTATGGCTACACCTTC. It translates to CASSPPGGGANYGYTF.

This clone was seen a handful of times. The chain links TRBV5-1 to TRBJ2-2, with 11 bases lining up with TRBD2. The germline V gene has CDR1 SGHRS and CDR2 YFSETQ. Trimming took 0 bases from V and 7 from J; bases not matched to a gene: 14. This CDR3 has 19 amino acids. Written as DNA, the CDR3 is TGCGCCAGCAGCTTGGGACATAGCGGGAGGGCCTGGATCCGCGGGGAGCTGTTTTTT. This encodes CASSLGHSGRAWIRGELFF.

The V gene is TRBV6-5, the J gene TRBJ2-2; perhaps TRBD2 as D (5 bases). Germline V gene sequence: CDR1 MNHEY, CDR2 SVGAGI. Trimming cost V 4 bases and J 6 bases, with 15 bases left between them. This CDR3 spans 15 amino acids. This CDR3 is CASSLRTPVSGELFF. Here the CDR3 DNA reads TGTGCCAGCAGTTTAAGGACTCCAGTCTCCGGGGAGCTGTTTTTT.

V gene TRBV5-5 combines with J gene TRBJ2-2; 10 nucleotides align to TRBD2. The V and J ends lost 7 bases and 5 bases, in that order; junction bases with no gene match: 14. CDR3 size: 17 residues. Germline CDR1 is SGHKS and CDR2 is YYEKEE (reference sequence). Here the CDR3 DNA reads TGTGCCAGCCTCGCCCCGGCTAGCGGGAGATATACCGGGGAGCTGTTTTTT. This sequence encodes CASLAPASGRYTGELFF.

This clone was picked up one time. The V and J genes are TRBV12-5 and TRBJ2-5; the match to TRBD1 covers 10 bases. CDR1 and CDR2 (germline): LGHNT, FRNRAP. CDR3 size: 13 residues. The V segment lost 6 bases and the J segment 5 bases; nucleotides outside the gene matches: 3. DNA of the CDR3: TGTGCTAGTGGACCGGACAGGGGGGAGACCCAGTACTTC. This codes for CASGPDRGETQYF.

The CDR3 DNA sequence: TGCGCCAGCAGTATCAATGGACAGGAGGCCTACGAGCAGTACTTC. Its translation: CASSINGQEAYEQYF. The chain is built from TRBV4-1 and TRBJ2-7, with TRBD1 matching 7 bases. The trim removed 6 bases at V and 2 bases at J, leaving 10 bases unmatched. Germline-derived CDR1 and CDR2 are MGHRA and YSYEKL. The CDR3 totals 15 residues.

The rearrangement joins TRBV7-2 to TRBJ1-2, with 10 bases that match TRBD1. The germline CDR1 and CDR2 sequences are SGHTA and FQGNSA. V lost 6 bases, J lost 13 bases, and 11 bases stayed unmatched. The CDR3 is 13 amino acids. CDR3 sequence reads: CASRLTTGGFCTF. The CDR3, as DNA: TGTGCCAGCAGGTTGACGACAGGGGGCTTTTGCACCTTC.

This clone appeared a few times. The rearrangement joins TRBV7-2 to TRBJ2-7; TRBD1 is a possible D gene (7 bases). Trimming pared 5 bases from V and 3 bases from J, leaving 17 bases between. The CDR3 runs to 15 residues. The germline V gene encodes CDR1 SGHTA and CDR2 FQGNSA. CDR3 residues: CASSQGGRSYYEQYF. The DNA of the CDR3 is TGTGCCAGCAGCCAGGGGGGCAGGAGCTACTACGAGCAGTACTTC.

This clone was seen just once. V usage is TRBV7-9 and J usage is TRBJ1-1, with D possibly TRBD1 on 5 matching bases. V was shortened by 7 bases and J by 1 base, with 13 bases between the two germline ends. The CDR3 sequence is 14 residues long. Germline assignment: CDR1 SEHNR and CDR2 FQNEAQ (reference sequence). The CDR3 DNA sequence: TGTGCCAGCACCAGGTTGGGGCAGAACACTGAAGCTTTCTTT. This gives the protein CASTRLGQNTEAFF.

This clone was counted once. The V gene is TRBV12-5, the J gene TRBJ2-7; D possibly corresponds to TRBD2 (6 bases). Trimming pared 4 bases from V and 9 bases from J, leaving 16 bases between. The CDR3 has 13 residues. In germline, CDR1 is LGHNT, CDR2 FRNRAP. CDR3 coding DNA: TGTGCTAGTGGTTCGGGGGACGGGAATGTGCAGTACTTC. The encoded protein is CASGSGDGNVQYF.

The chain is built from TRBV2 and TRBJ2-5; 15 nucleotides match TRBD2. CDR1 is SNHLY and CDR2 is FYNNEI in the germline V gene. Germline trimming cut 6 bases from V and 5 bases from J; bases unmatched to any gene: 7. This CDR3 is built from 16 residues. The CDR3 reads CASRGGLAGGRETQYF. CDR3 DNA: TGTGCCAGCAGGGGGGGACTAGCGGGAGGCAGGGAGACCCAGTACTTC.

The chain recombines TRBV7-3 with TRBJ2-2; no definite D call. The germline gives CDR1 SGHTA, CDR2 FQGTGA. Trimming shortened V by 3 bases and J by 4 bases, and 3 bases separated the two germline ends. This CDR3 is 12 amino acids long. CDR3 protein: CASSFSTGELFF. The CDR3 DNA follows: TGTGCCAGCAGCTTCTCCACCGGGGAGCTGTTTTTT.

This clone was recorded a few times. This chain links TRBV7-9 with TRBJ2-2, with TRBD1 matching 7 bases. The germline CDR1 and CDR2 sequences are SEHNR and FQNEAQ (reference sequence). V shed 5 bases and J 6 bases; nucleotides not matched to a gene: 12. CDR3 length: 16 residues. The CDR3 sequence: CASSPMSGQGAGELFF. CDR3 coding DNA: TGTGCCAGCAGCCCAATGTCTGGTCAGGGGGCCGGGGAGCTGTTTTTT.

This chain connects TRBV21-1 to TRBJ1-1; TRBD1 is taken as the D call from the table, unchecked against the DNA. TRBV21-1 is classified as a pseudogene. CDR3 length: 14 residues. The CDR3 DNA follows: TGTGCCAGCAGCAAAGGACACCAGAACACTGAAGCTTTCTTT. Its translation: CASSKGHQNTEAFF.

This clone came up once. The chain has TRBV27 and TRBJ2-3; 9 bases are a match to TRBD1. The V gene end was trimmed by 3 bases and the J gene end by 3 bases; junction bases not matched to a gene: 4. Germline-derived CDR1 and CDR2 are MNHEY and SMNVEV (reference sequence). The CDR3 runs to 15 residues. Written as DNA, the CDR3 is TGTGCCAGCAGTTTGAACAGGGGGCGTACAGATACGCAGTATTTT. Protein: CASSLNRGRTDTQYF.

The chain combines TRBV6-5 with TRBJ1-2; D perhaps matches TRBD1 (6 bases). CDR1 is MNHEY, CDR2 SVGAGI, per germline. Trimming left V 6 bases short and J 2 bases short, with 10 bases between. The CDR3 sequence is 13 residues long. This CDR3 reads CASSSTGNYGYTF. In nucleotides, the CDR3 is TGTGCCAGCAGCAGTACAGGGAACTATGGCTACACCTTC.

The rearrangement joins TRBV24-1 to TRBJ2-2, with D perhaps matching TRBD2 (5 bases). CDR1 and CDR2 (germline): KGHDR, SFDVKD. CDR3 size: 13 residues. V was trimmed by 10 bases and J by 7 bases, leaving 15 bases between them. The CDR3 protein is CATSRGYDGELFF. In nucleotides, the CDR3 is TGTGCCACGAGTCGAGGGTACGACGGGGAGCTGTTTTTT.

The sample holds a few counts of this clone. The V call is TRBV5-1, the J call TRBJ2-5; TRBD2 might be the D (5 bases). The V and J ends lost 6 bases and 5 bases respectively, with 17 bases between them. Germline V gene data show CDR1 as SGHRS and CDR2 as YFSETQ. This CDR3 spans 14 amino acids. For the CDR3, the DNA is TGCGCCAGCAAGGTAGCGCCGATGGGGGAGACCCAGTACTTC. This encodes CASKVAPMGETQYF.

The CDR3 nucleotides read TGTGCCAGCAGCTTCCACGACAGGGGTGGCACCGGGGAGCTGTTTTTT. It translates to CASSFHDRGGTGELFF. V gene TRBV11-2 combines with J gene TRBJ2-2, with 8 bases that match TRBD1. In germline, CDR1 is SGHAT, CDR2 FQNNGV. The CDR3 contains 16 residues. With V trimmed by 3 bases and J by 4 bases, 7 bases remained unmatched.

The chain combines TRBV3-1 (or the pseudogene TRBV3-2) with TRBJ2-7, with D perhaps TRBD1 (5 bases). Germline loops: CDR1 LGHDT, CDR2 YNNKEL (reference sequence). The CDR3 is made up of 16 amino acids. Trimming took 1 base from V and 2 from J, leaving 15 bases between them. CDR3 in amino acids: CASSQVNKGWTYEQYF. CDR3 nucleotides: TGTGCCAGCAGCCAAGTCAATAAGGGGTGGACCTACGAGCAGTACTTC.

V usage is TRBV19 and J usage is TRBJ2-1, with a weak D call TRBD1 (6 bases). V was clipped by 5 bases and J by 9 bases, with 17 bases between them. The germline CDR1 and CDR2 sequences are LNHDA and SQIVND (reference sequence). The CDR3 spans 14 residues. The CDR3 nucleotides read TGTGCCAGTAGTGCACAAAACTACAGGGTTGAGCAGTTCTTC. This gives the protein CASSAQNYRVEQFF.